One sample yielded the 25 T cell receptor beta chains listed below, sequenced in a study of metastatic and nonmetastatic thyroid tumors. All patients reached thyroid surgery having received no treatment beforehand. With MiXCR, TCRdb called clones anew from the PCR reads. The sample has about 20,000 clones, approximately 10% seen once. Sequencing was performed on blood. The source of these receptors is a female donor with papillary thyroid cancer or a benign thyroid nodule (not recorded which). Some clones in this sample may be carry-over from other donors' samples.

This clone came up many times. The CDR3 sequence is CASSLTQQGGDYGYTF. The DNA of the CDR3 is TGTGCCAGCAGCTTAACCCAACAGGGGGGGGACTATGGCTACACCTTC. This rearrangement joins TRBV3-1 to TRBJ1-2; 8 bases match TRBD1. This CDR3 is 16 amino acids long. The germline V gene encodes CDR1 LGHDT and CDR2 YNNKEL (reference sequence). V lost 5 bases, J lost 3 bases, and 11 bases stayed unmatched.

This clone has a handful of counts. A read error may account for a junction end that differs from germline. V and J are TRBV6-5 and TRBJ1-2; TRBD1 agrees at 9 bases. The CDR3 is 17 residues long. Germline V gene sequence: CDR1 MNHEY, CDR2 SVGAGI. The CDR3 DNA reads as TGTGCCAACAGTTACTCGCCTCCGGGACAGGGAAACCATGGCTACACCTTC. It codes for CANSYSPPGQGNHGYTF.

In its sample, this clone is medium-sized (0.01 to 0.1%). The chain joins TRBV6-4 to TRBJ2-1; no reliable D call. V lost 3 bases and J lost 4, with 7 bases in between. Germline lookup yields CDR1 MRHNA and CDR2 SNTAGT. There are 13 residues in the CDR3. CDR3 loop: CASSEAIYNEQFF. DNA of the CDR3: TGTGCCAGCAGTGAAGCGATATACAATGAGCAGTTCTTC.

This clone came up many times. The chain has TRBV20-1 and TRBJ2-7, with 8 bases lining up with TRBD2. V trimming: 3 bases; J trimming: 6 bases; junction bases outside the gene matches: 10. The CDR3 has 14 residues. Germline V gene lookup returns CDR1 DFQATT and CDR2 SNEGSKA (reference sequence). In DNA form, the CDR3 reads TGCAGTGCTAGTTTTCCGGGGGGGAGGAGCGAGCAGTACTTC. Its protein product is CSASFPGGRSEQYF.

The chain links TRBV11-1 to TRBJ2-3, with 9 bases fitting TRBD2. Germline lookup yields CDR1 SGHAT and CDR2 FQDESV (reference sequence). Trimming removed 6 bases from V and 2 bases from J; junction bases left unmatched: 9. The CDR3 spans 16 residues. The CDR3 DNA reads TGTGCCAGCAGGGACCCAGCGGGAGGCCCCACAGATACGCAGTATTTT. It is translated as CASRDPAGGPTDTQYF.

This clone was seen repeatedly, ten times or more. The rearrangement uses TRBV5-1 and TRBJ2-6; D gene uncertain. Germline lookup yields CDR1 SGHRS and CDR2 YFSETQ. The ends were cut back, 0 bases at V and 0 bases at J, with 1 base in the middle. The CDR3 is made up of 14 amino acids. The CDR3 nucleotides are TGCGCCAGCAGCTTGGGCTCTGGGGCCAACGTCCTGACTTTC. Amino acid sequence: CASSLGSGANVLTF.

Ten or more counts support this clone. This chain joins TRBV29-1 and TRBJ2-1, with D unclear. Germline loops: CDR1 SQVTM, CDR2 ANQGSEA. The V end was cut by 8 bases, the J end by 3 bases, with 17 bases between. CDR3 length: 14 amino acids. The CDR3 spells CSLSSTTDYNEQFF. CDR3 nucleotides: TGCAGCCTCTCCAGCACCACCGACTACAATGAGCAGTTCTTC.

This clone was seen ten or more times. Relative to the germline gene, one junction end is altered; a read error may explain this. This chain joins TRBV6-1 and TRBJ2-4, with D perhaps matching TRBD1 or TRBD2 (5 bases each). CDR1 is MNHNS, CDR2 SASEGT, per germline. The CDR3 consists of 15 residues. CDR3 sequence: CASSEERGSFDIRYF. CDR3 nucleotides: TGTGCCAGCAGTGAAGAGAGGGGTTCTTTCGACATTCGGTACTTC.

This clone was picked up many times. The chain uses TRBV6-4 and TRBJ2-5, with 9 bases identical to TRBD2. CDR1 is MRHNA and CDR2 is SNTAGT in the germline V gene. Trimming took 0 bases from V and 2 from J; bases not matched to a gene: 1. The CDR3 consists of 15 residues. CDR3 in amino acids: CASSDSSGRQETQYF. In DNA form, the CDR3 reads TGTGCCAGCAGTGACTCTAGCGGGAGACAAGAGACCCAGTACTTC.

This clone came up many times. J is TRBJ1-6 and V is TRBV10-2, with a tentative D call TRBD1 (5 bases). Germline CDR1 WSHSY, CDR2 SAAADI. The germline V and J ends were trimmed by 5 bases and 6 bases, with 8 bases remaining between them. This CDR3 comprises 13 residues. The CDR3 DNA is TGCGCCAGCAGTACAAGGGGTAATTCACCCCTCCACTTT. It translates to CASSTRGNSPLHF.

This clone was counted many times. The J gene is TRBJ2-7, the V gene TRBV10-3; D is possibly TRBD2 (6 bases). Germline V gives CDR1 ENHRY, CDR2 SYGVKD. The CDR3 is 15 amino acids. Trimming removed 5 bases at V and 0 bases at J, with 14 bases between. The CDR3 DNA follows: TGTGCCATCAGTCCAGGGACTTCTGGCTCCTACGAGCAGTACTTC. Translated, it gives CAISPGTSGSYEQYF.

The table lists this clone with many counts. V usage is TRBV4-3 and J usage is TRBJ1-6; D call uncertain. Germline assignment: CDR1 LGHNA and CDR2 YSLEER. This CDR3 contains 14 residues. Trimming took 4 bases from V and 7 from J, leaving 11 bases between them. CDR3 sequence reads: CASSPSLENSPLHF. The DNA for the CDR3 is TGCGCCAGCAGCCCCAGTTTGGAGAATTCACCCCTCCACTTT.

At least ten counts were recorded for this clone. The chain joins TRBV2 to TRBJ1-2; TRBD1 might be the D (6 bases). The CDR3 is 14 residues long. From germline, CDR1 is SNHLY and CDR2 FYNNEI. Trimming stripped 5 bases from V and 4 bases from J, with 14 bases between. The CDR3 sequence: CASSQEETGYGYTF. CDR3 in DNA: TGTGCCAGCAGTCAAGAAGAGACAGGCTATGGCTACACCTTC.

In its sample, this clone was seen many times. The chain carries TRBV4-3 and TRBJ2-7, with 8 bases matching TRBD2. Germline trimming cut 3 bases from V and 2 bases from J; bases unmatched to any gene: 9. The germline V gene has CDR1 LGHNA and CDR2 YSLEER. There are 16 residues in the CDR3. In DNA, the CDR3 is TGCGCCAGCAGCCAGTACGAGAGCGGGGGCCCCTACGAGCAGTACTTC. Its protein is CASSQYESGGPYEQYF.

This clone turned up a few times. This sequence may be a read error, since a much larger clone differs from it by one base. No conserved phenylalanine or tryptophan is present at the end of the CDR3, so a read error is the likely explanation. The gene calls are TRBV6-4 and TRBJ2-3; TRBD2 might be the D (5 bases). V was clipped by 3 bases and J by 0 bases, with 7 bases between them. Germline loops: CDR1 MRHNA, CDR2 SNTAGT. The CDR3 sequence is 14 residues long. CDR3 nucleotides: TGTGCCAGCAGTGAAGCGGCTAGCACAGATACGCAGTATCTT. Its protein product is CASSEAASTDTQYL.

This clone has a count of ten or more. The rearrangement uses TRBV2 and TRBJ2-5, with 8 bases fitting TRBD1. CDR3 length equals 15 residues. The germline gives CDR1 SNHLY, CDR2 FYNNEI. The ends lost 8 bases at V and 1 base at J; junction bases unmatched: 9. The CDR3 sequence: CASGYRTGIQETQYF. The CDR3 DNA reads TGTGCCAGCGGATACAGGACAGGGATCCAAGAGACCCAGTACTTC.

Ten or more counts support this clone. V gene TRBV5-4 combines with J gene TRBJ1-2; tentatively, D is TRBD1 (6 bases). With 5 bases removed from V and 8 bases from J, the gap between germline ends came to 19 bases. The CDR3 is 14 residues long. Germline V gene sequence: CDR1 SGHNT, CDR2 YYREEE (reference sequence). In DNA, the CDR3 is TGTGCCAGCAGTCCCCCCGGGACACTAAGGGGCTACACCTTC. This encodes CASSPPGTLRGYTF.

This clone appeared many times. The chain joins TRBV20-1 to TRBJ2-5; TRBD2 agrees at 9 bases. This CDR3 region has 15 residues. CDR1 DFQATT and CDR2 SNEGSKA come from the germline V gene (reference sequence). Trimming cost V 3 bases and J 3 bases; bases outside gene matches: 8. The CDR3 bases are TGCAGTGCTAGCCGTGCGGGAGGGTTGGAAGAGACCCAGTACTTC. Its translation is CSASRAGGLEETQYF.

The chain's CDR3 is CASKTGGRDQETQYF. The CDR3 nucleotides are TGTGCCAGCAAAACAGGGGGCCGTGACCAAGAGACCCAGTACTTC. The chain couples TRBV12-3 or TRBV12-4 to TRBJ2-5; TRBD1 matches at 9 bases. The CDR3 spans 15 residues. J was trimmed by 0 bases and V by 7 bases; bases with no gene match: 6.

The sample holds a few counts of this clone. An end of the junction differs from the germline gene, which may be a read error. V usage is TRBV6-5 and J usage is TRBJ1-2; TRBD1 might be the D (5 bases). The germline V gene encodes CDR1 MNHEY and CDR2 SVGAGI. The CDR3 spans 15 residues. The CDR3 reads CANSYYRTGNYGYTF. The CDR3 DNA reads as TGTGCCAACAGTTACTACAGAACAGGAAACTATGGCTACACCTTC.

This clone has a count of ten or more. The V gene is TRBV12-3 or TRBV12-4, the J gene TRBJ1-4, with 7 bases identical to TRBD1. CDR3 size: 14 residues. Trimming removed 8 bases from V and 5 bases from J; junction bases left unmatched: 8. CDR3 amino acids: CASGSGTANEKLFF. Written as DNA, the CDR3 is TGTGCCAGCGGCTCAGGGACAGCAAATGAAAAACTGTTTTTT.

This clone was seen many times. The genes are TRBV9 and TRBJ1-1, with D possibly being TRBD1 (5 bases). The V and J ends lost 4 bases and 0 bases respectively, with 13 bases between them. The CDR3 loop spans 15 amino acids. Germline CDR1 is SGDLS and CDR2 is YYNGEE. CDR3 coding DNA: TGTGCCAGCAGCCCCTCGCAGGGCCTGAACACTGAAGCTTTCTTT. Its protein is CASSPSQGLNTEAFF.

This clone was recorded many times. V and J are TRBV29-1 and TRBJ1-2; 7 positions agree with TRBD1. The CDR3 consists of 15 residues. Germline V gene lookup returns CDR1 SQVTM and CDR2 ANQGSEA. Trimming removed 5 bases from V and 1 base from J; junction bases left unmatched: 10. CDR3: CSVYNPGQINYGYTF. CDR3 in DNA: TGCAGCGTTTATAACCCGGGACAGATTAACTATGGCTACACCTTC.

This sequence joins TRBV29-1 and TRBJ1-1; D unclear. In germline, CDR1 is SQVTM, CDR2 ANQGSEA. Trimming removed 4 bases from V and 1 base from J, with 13 bases in between. This CDR3 comprises 14 residues. The CDR3 loop is CSVGRRQQNTEAFF. The CDR3 nucleotides are TGCAGCGTTGGAAGGCGTCAGCAGAACACTGAAGCTTTCTTT.

With respect to this clone: A read error is possible here, since a much larger clone lies one base away. This chain connects TRBV5-6 to TRBJ2-2; the D gene is possibly TRBD1 (5 bases). The V gene lost 4 bases and the J gene lost 0 bases, with 10 bases spanning the gap. This CDR3 contains 15 residues. CDR1 and CDR2 from the germline V gene are SGHDT and YYEEEE. The CDR3 protein is CASSGSGPNTGELFF. The CDR3 DNA reads TGTGCCAGCAGCGGGTCAGGGCCGAACACCGGGGAGCTGTTTTTT.